These T cell receptor beta chains were read from a single sample in a study of graft-versus-host responses after intestinal transplantation. Here immunoSEQ multiplex PCR was the method, and the copy in TCRdb shows in-frame clones only, minus some. The sample lists approximately 20,000 clones; around nine tenths were seen once. The sample here was PBMCs, taken more than 220 days after intestinal transplant. Receptor source: a human patient who received an intestinal transplant, so some T cells may come from the graft donor. The CDR3 runs from the conserved cysteine through the conserved F or W. A D gene is named only where the DNA matches it firmly. Rows give clone size only sometimes, using once, few, many, or a class for an expanded clone.

D,J,size,V,CDR3,DNA
NA,TRBJ2-3,NA,TRBV7-2,CASTRLRAGDTQYF,TGTGCCAGCACCCGACTCCGGGCCGGGGATACGCAGTATTTT
NA,TRBJ1-1,few,TRBV9,CASSSGSWGPNTEAFF,TGTGCCAGCAGCTCCGGTAGTTGGGGTCCTAACACTGAAGCTTTCTTT
NA,TRBJ2-7,NA,TRBV6-5,CASREITGGEQYF,TGTGCCAGCAGGGAGATTACGGGTGGCGAGCAGTACTTC
TRBD1,TRBJ2-3,NA,TRBV19,CASSTRTGGTDTQYF,TGTGCCAGTAGTACCCGGACAGGGGGCACAGATACGCAGTATTTT
TRBD2,TRBJ2-3,NA,TRBV4-2,CASSPSGRGITQYF,TGTGCCAGCAGCCCTAGTGGGCGGGGGATCACGCAGTATTTT
NA,TRBJ1-5,NA,TRBV11-3,CASSDSNQPQHF,TGTGCCAGCAGCGACAGCAATCAGCCCCAGCATTTT
NA,TRBJ1-2,NA,TRBV28,CASISGEGNYGYTF,TGTGCCAGCATATCTGGTGAGGGTAACTATGGCTACACCTTC
NA,TRBJ2-1,NA,TRBV21-1,CASGRDRRNNEQFF,TGTGCCAGCGGCCGGGACAGAAGAAACAATGAGCAGTTCTTC
NA,TRBJ2-5,NA,TRBV10-3,CAISDGETQYF,TGTGCCATCAGTGATGGAGAGACCCAGTACTTC
TRBD2,TRBJ2-1,NA,TRBV7-3,CASSSLAGGRDEQFF,TGTGCCAGCAGCTCTTTAGCGGGGGGGCGCGATGAGCAGTTCTTC
NA,TRBJ1-6,NA,TRBV14,CASSQGLVYNSPLHF,TGTGCCAGCAGCCAAGGACTTGTTTATAATTCACCCCTCCACTTT
NA,TRBJ2-5,NA,TRBV5-4,CASSFDAGPNQETQYF,TGTGCCAGCAGCTTCGACGCGGGGCCAAACCAAGAGACCCAGTACTTC
TRBD2,TRBJ2-1,NA,TRBV5-4,CASSRLAGGPQAISEQFF,TGTGCCAGCAGCCGACTAGCGGGGGGCCCCCAGGCTATCAGTGAGCAGTTCTTC
TRBD1,TRBJ1-1,NA,TRBV9,CASSVDGRGGRGTEAFF,TGTGCCAGCAGCGTAGATGGAAGAGGGGGCAGAGGCACTGAAGCTTTCTTT
TRBD1,TRBJ1-5,NA,TRBV2,CASSERAGGFHQPQHF,TGTGCCAGCAGTGAAAGGGCAGGGGGATTCCATCAGCCCCAGCATTTT
NA,TRBJ2-7,NA,TRBV6-1,CASSEPGNPAKQYF,TGTGCCAGCAGTGAACCCGGGAACCCTGCAAAGCAGTACTTC
TRBD1,TRBJ1-5,NA,TRBV6-5,CASSGTGYSNQPQHF,TGTGCCAGCAGTGGGACAGGTTATAGCAATCAGCCCCAGCATTTT
NA,TRBJ1-6,NA,TRBV2,CASSDGGPSSYNSPLHF,TGTGCCAGCAGTGATGGGGGGCCAAGCTCCTATAATTCACCCCTCCACTTT
NA,TRBJ1-3,NA,TRBV11-2,CASRVDGSSGNTIYF,TGTGCCAGCAGGGTCGATGGGTCCTCTGGAAACACCATATATTTT
TRBD1,TRBJ2-6,NA,TRBV9,CASGESGQGHSGANVLTF,TGTGCCAGCGGGGAATCGGGACAGGGACACTCTGGGGCCAACGTCCTGACTTTC
NA,TRBJ2-1,NA,TRBV2,CASMGAGTRCNEQFF,TGTGCCAGCATGGGGGCGGGGACGCGGTGCAATGAGCAGTTCTTC
NA,TRBJ1-1,NA,TRBV6-5,CASRAGGEAFF,TGTGCCAGCCGGGCTGGAGGTGAAGCTTTCTTT
NA,TRBJ1-2,NA,TRBV7-8,CASSLQANYGYTF,TGTGCCAGCAGTCTGCAGGCAAACTATGGCTACACCTTC
NA,TRBJ1-2,NA,TRBV10-3,CAISATGTSNYGYTF,TGTGCCATCAGTGCCACCGGGACTTCTAACTATGGCTACACCTTC
NA,TRBJ2-7,few,TRBV6-5,CASRPFTGPYEQYF,TGTGCCAGCAGGCCATTTACAGGGCCCTACGAGCAGTACTTC
NA,TRBJ1-6,NA,TRBV27,CASSLSGSSYNSPLHF,TGTGCCAGCAGTTTATCGGGGAGCTCCTATAATTCACCCCTCCACTTT
NA,TRBJ1-6,NA,TRBV10-1,CARRNFRWTYNSPLHF,TGCGCCAGAAGAAACTTTAGGTGGACCTATAATTCACCCCTCCACTTT
TRBD1,TRBJ1-2,NA,TRBV4-2,CASSQELGTGRPGYTF,TGTGCCAGCAGCCAAGAACTCGGGACAGGTCGCCCTGGCTACACCTTC
NA,TRBJ1-1,NA,TRBV7-8,CASSDLWPHGAFF,TGTGCCAGCAGCGACCTATGGCCCCACGGGGCTTTCTTT
NA,TRBJ2-7,NA,TRBV5-1,CASRRDFYEQYF,TGCGCCAGCAGGAGAGATTTTTACGAGCAGTACTTC
NA,TRBJ1-1,NA,TRBV4-1,CASSPTNLRVITGNTEAFF,TGCGCCAGCAGCCCAACGAATCTAAGGGTAATTACAGGAAACACTGAAGCTTTCTTT
TRBD1,TRBJ1-5,NA,TRBV18,CASSPEDRGFSQPQHF,TGTGCCAGCTCACCAGAGGACAGGGGGTTTAGTCAGCCCCAGCATTTT
NA,TRBJ2-6,NA,TRBV5-5,CASSLVGGGGANVLTF,TGTGCCAGCAGCTTGGTGGGGGGCGGTGGGGCCAACGTCCTGACTTTC
NA,TRBJ1-1,NA,TRBV7-8,CASSLAYRNTEAFF,TGTGCCAGCAGCTTAGCGTACAGAAACACTGAAGCTTTCTTT
NA,TRBJ2-1,NA,TRBV4-1,CASSHGRGPGYNEQFF,TGCGCCAGCAGCCATGGTCGGGGGCCGGGATACAATGAGCAGTTCTTC
NA,TRBJ1-1,NA,TRBV25-1,CASSAPSGGVTTEAFF,TGTGCCAGCAGTGCCCCGTCTGGGGGGGTAACCACTGAAGCTTTCTTT
NA,TRBJ2-7,NA,TRBV6-5,CASASLGRLSGEQYF,TGTGCCAGCGCCTCTTTGGGGCGACTCTCCGGCGAGCAGTACTTC
NA,TRBJ2-1,NA,TRBV5-1,CASSSGLYNEQFF,TGCGCCAGCAGCTCAGGACTTTACAATGAGCAGTTCTTC
TRBD1,TRBJ1-6,NA,TRBV6-5,CASNQGAPGSPLHF,TGTGCCAGCAATCAGGGGGCGCCCGGTTCACCCCTCCACTTT
NA,TRBJ2-3,NA,TRBV7-9,CASSLTGYDTQYF,TGTGCCAGCAGCTTAACCGGATATGATACGCAGTATTTT
NA,TRBJ1-2,NA,TRBV5-1,CASSLQGVTGYTF,TGCGCCAGCAGTCTCCAGGGCGTTACGGGCTACACCTTC
NA,TRBJ2-3,NA,TRBV4-2,CASSPGEVTDTQYF,TGTGCCAGCAGCCCAGGGGAGGTCACAGATACGCAGTATTTT
NA,TRBJ1-5,few,TRBV27,CASKGGSVNQPQHF,TGTGCCAGTAAAGGGGGATCGGTCAATCAGCCCCAGCATTTT
TRBD1,TRBJ1-5,NA,TRBV10-2,CASSESGTDQPQHF,TGCGCCAGCAGTGAGTCGGGGACAGATCAGCCCCAGCATTTT
TRBD2,TRBJ2-7,NA,TRBV7-2,CASSPIGGGAGEQYF,TGTGCCAGCAGCCCTATAGGCGGGGGGGCCGGCGAGCAGTACTTC
NA,TRBJ2-5,NA,TRBV7-9,CASSLIHRGETQYF,TGTGCCAGCAGCTTAATACATCGTGGGGAGACCCAGTACTTC
NA,TRBJ1-3,NA,TRBV5-1,CASSLGTGSGNTIYF,TGCGCCAGCAGTTTAGGTACAGGGAGTGGAAACACCATATATTTT
NA,TRBJ1-4,NA,TRBV15,CATLDRRNEKLFF,TGTGCCACCTTAGACAGACGTAATGAAAAACTGTTTTTT
NA,TRBJ2-2,NA,TRBV6-5,CASSYWDKPGELFF,TGTGCCAGCAGTTACTGGGATAAGCCCGGGGAGCTGTTTTTT
NA,TRBJ2-1,NA,TRBV18,CASSPDGGGPYNEQFF,TGTGCCAGCTCACCGGACGGGGGCGGGCCCTACAATGAGCAGTTCTTC
NA,TRBJ1-5,NA,TRBV7-9,CASSLSSGSSNQPQHF,TGTGCCAGCAGCTTAAGTTCGGGCAGCAGCAATCAGCCCCAGCATTTT
NA,TRBJ1-1,NA,TRBV7-9,CASSLATLNTEAFF,TGTGCCAGCAGCTTAGCGACATTGAACACTGAAGCTTTCTTT
NA,TRBJ1-2,NA,TRBV9,CASSTRRGSGWDYTF,TGTGCCAGCAGCACTCGTCGGGGCTCCGGTTGGGACTACACCTTC